Described below is a single TCR beta chain sequence and its context. The data were obtained in a study of blood T cell repertoires in COVID-19. Study overall: Whether acute or convalescent, the COVID-19 samples came from the United States, Italy and Spain.

Assay used: immunoSEQ multiplex PCR; TCRdb lists only in-frame clones, some missing. The sample contains some 150,000 clones, about 80% of which appear only once. Participant ages covered about 18 to 90 years across 24 US areas. Clinical histories supplied by participants themselves formed the basis of cohort assignment. Sequenced input: PBMCs or T cells enriched from blood (not recorded which). The source of this sequence is a woman aged 45 to 65 who had recovered from COVID-19.

CDR3 DNA: TGCGCCAGCAGCTTAGGTAGCGGGAGCACAGATACGCAGTATTTT. Translated: CASSLGSGSTDTQYF. The V gene is TRBV5-1, the J gene TRBJ2-3, with 7 bases identical to TRBD2. CDR1 SGHRS and CDR2 YFSETQ come from the germline V gene. The CDR3 is 15 residues long. V lost 2 bases and J lost 0; bases outside the gene matches: 3.